The entry below gives a single TCR beta chain sequence along with its context. Its binding antigen is unknown. No much larger clonotype is one base removed from it; base qualities were not supplied. For sequencing of the TCRbeta CDR3 region, genomic DNA was extracted from the sorted cells. The immunoSEQ Assay was used to sequence the TCRbeta CDR3 regions. TCRdb provides this immuneACCESS table in a form limited to in-frame rearrangements. Some clones are lacking; in checked studies, under half of them reflect an unresolved V gene, and why the rest are absent is not known. The sample table contains more than 45,000 clones; only one count was recorded for 65% to 85% of them. The ten largest clones capture about 4.8% of the sample. The data derive from a study of OX40 agonist ivuxolimab in advanced cancers. Regarding the complete study: The costimulatory receptor OX40 (CD134) was targeted by ivuxolimab, a fully human IgG2 agonistic monoclonal antibody. Intravenous ivuxolimab was administered to patients every 2 weeks at six dose levels: 0.01, 0.1, 0.3, 1.5, 3 and 10 mg/kg. Among the roughly 50 dose-escalation patients, some 20 had hepatocellular carcinoma, approximately 15 melanoma, 9 renal cell carcinoma and 9 head and neck cancer. A male proportion of roughly 80% and a mean age of 60 years, ranging from about 20 to 80, were recorded for the dose-escalation cohort. Patients were allowed to have had prior anti-PD-1, anti-PD-L1 or anti-CTLA-4 therapy, and roughly 40% of the dose-escalation patients had been treated with checkpoint inhibitors. Partial responses occurred in three dose-escalation patients, of whom one had hepatocellular carcinoma and two had cutaneous melanoma. The purpose of peripheral TCRbeta sequencing was to test whether ivuxolimab changed TCR sequence diversity and led to clonal T-cell expansion. The paper covers the monotherapy dose-escalation part of the phase I ivuxolimab trial, which included N of about 50 patients.

Its CDR3 holds 13 amino acids, cysteine through phenylalanine. Only the CDR3 region is kept as DNA, spanning 39 bases read in frame from base 1. The germline V gene provides CDR1 SGHTA and CDR2 FQGNSA. The V and J ends are trimmed by 5 bases and 1 base, leaving 8 bases between them. General study outcomes and caveats: Low levels of normalized T-cell clonal expansion were also seen in some nonresponding patients. The antigen specificity of the peripheral T cells that underwent clonal expansion was not determined. On average, CD8+ T cells showed more expanded clones than CD4+ T cells after ivuxolimab. In the 0.1-3.0 mg/kg groups, partial responders had among the lowest normalized peripheral clonal expansion, particularly in CD8+ T cells. At doses of 0.1 to 3.0 mg/kg, clonal expansion of both CD4+ and CD8+ blood T cells was observed from baseline to week 6.

Patients with a history of autoimmune disease or receiving systemic immunosuppression were excluded from the trial. In every dose cohort, peripheral blood was drawn for TCR sequencing at baseline, cycle 4 day 1, and cycle 7 day 1. Samples came from an open-label, multicenter, first-in-human phase I dose-escalation trial of ivuxolimab. The trial enrolled adults with locally advanced or metastatic head and neck squamous cell, hepatocellular, melanoma or renal cell carcinoma. Before TCR sequencing, CD4+ T cells and CD8+ T cells from peripheral blood were sorted into separate populations. This clonotype originated in an adult with an advanced solid tumor such as melanoma, head and neck, liver or kidney cancer. The chain joins TRBV7-2 to TRBJ1-1; no D gene is confidently identified. The source was CD4+ or CD8+ T cells sorted from blood, collected in a trial of the OX40 agonist ivuxolimab. The sequenced DNA: TGTGCCAGCAGCCGGCGCCGGAACACTGAAGCTTTCTTT. It specifies CASSRRRNTEAFF.